What follows describes a single TCR beta chain. This sample was taken from a study of Graves' ophthalmopathy and Graves' hyperthyroidism. The CDR3 loop spans 14 amino acids. Trimming removed 8 bases at V and 2 bases at J, with 16 bases between. Germline-derived CDR1 and CDR2 are SEHNR and FQNEAQ (reference sequence). Amplification from RNA transcripts yielded the TCR beta CDR3 regions. First-round RT-PCR used HTBI primers; second-round multiplex PCR followed. TCRdb independently ran MiXCR on the multiplex PCR reads; one entry per CDR3 protein. This sample has about 740,000 distinct CDR3 sequences, with 35% to 50% found just once.

Sample: peripheral blood. The chain is built from TRBV7-9 and TRBJ2-7; possibly TRBD2 for D (7 bases). The clonotype originates from an adult man with Graves' ophthalmopathy. The CDR3 DNA sequence: TGTGCCAGCGAGGGGGGGAGCGATACCTACGAGCAGTACTTC. This translates into CASEGGSDTYEQYF. The complete variable domain, with remaining parts taken from reference TRBV7-9 and TRBJ2-7, reads DTGVSQNPRHKITKRGQNVTFRCDPISEHNRLYWYRQTLGQGPEFLTYFQNEAQLEKSRLLSDRFSAERPKGSFSTLEIQRTEQGDSAMYLCASEGGSDTYEQYFGPGTRLTVT.